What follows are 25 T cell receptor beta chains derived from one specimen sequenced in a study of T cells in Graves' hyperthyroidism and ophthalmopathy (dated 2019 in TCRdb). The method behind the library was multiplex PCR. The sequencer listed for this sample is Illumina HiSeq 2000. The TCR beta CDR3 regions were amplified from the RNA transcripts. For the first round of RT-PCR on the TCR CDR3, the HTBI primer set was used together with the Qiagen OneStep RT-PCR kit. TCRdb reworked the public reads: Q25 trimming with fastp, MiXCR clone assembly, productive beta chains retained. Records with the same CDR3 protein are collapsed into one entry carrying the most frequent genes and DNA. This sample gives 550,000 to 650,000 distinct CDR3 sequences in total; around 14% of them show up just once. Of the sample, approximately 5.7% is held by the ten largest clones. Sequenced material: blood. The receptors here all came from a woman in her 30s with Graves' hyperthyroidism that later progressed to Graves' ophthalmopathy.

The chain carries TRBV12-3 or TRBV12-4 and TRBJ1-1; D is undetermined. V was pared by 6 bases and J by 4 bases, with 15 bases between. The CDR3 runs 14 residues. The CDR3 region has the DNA TGTGCCAGCAGCGCAGGTGTAGTGGGCACTGAAGCTTTCTTT. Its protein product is CASSAGVVGTEAFF.

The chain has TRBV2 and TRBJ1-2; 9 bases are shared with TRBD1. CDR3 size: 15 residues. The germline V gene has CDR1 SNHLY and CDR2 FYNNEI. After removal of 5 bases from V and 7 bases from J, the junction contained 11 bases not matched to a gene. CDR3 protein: CASSTLTGGITGYTF. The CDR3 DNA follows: TGTGCCAGCAGTACACTGACAGGGGGTATTACTGGCTACACCTTC. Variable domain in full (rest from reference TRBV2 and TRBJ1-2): EPEVTQTPSHQVTQMGQEVILRCVPISNHLYFYWYRQILGQKVEFLVSFYNNEISEKSEIFDDQFSVERPDGSNFTLKIRSTKLEDSAMYFCASSTLTGGITGYTFGSGTRLTVV.

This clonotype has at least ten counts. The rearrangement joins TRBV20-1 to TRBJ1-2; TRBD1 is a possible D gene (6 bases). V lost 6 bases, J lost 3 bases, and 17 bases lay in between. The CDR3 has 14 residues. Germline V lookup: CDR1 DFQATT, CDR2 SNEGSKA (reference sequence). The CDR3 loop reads CSAPGRGVHYGYTF. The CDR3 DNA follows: TGCAGTGCACCAGGGAGGGGGGTTCACTATGGCTACACCTTC.

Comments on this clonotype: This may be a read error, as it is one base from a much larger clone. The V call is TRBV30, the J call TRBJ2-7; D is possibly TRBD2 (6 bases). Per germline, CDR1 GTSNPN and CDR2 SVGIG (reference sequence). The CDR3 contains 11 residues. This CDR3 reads CVWRENYEQYF. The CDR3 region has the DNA TGTGTCTGGAGGGAGAACTACGAGCAGTACTTC. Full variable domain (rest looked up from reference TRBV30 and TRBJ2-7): SQTIHQWPATLVQPVGSPLSLECTVEGTSNPNLYWYRQAAGRGLQLLFYSVGIGQISSEVPQNLSASRPQDRQFILSSKKLLLSDSGFYLCVWRENYEQYFGPGTRLTVT.

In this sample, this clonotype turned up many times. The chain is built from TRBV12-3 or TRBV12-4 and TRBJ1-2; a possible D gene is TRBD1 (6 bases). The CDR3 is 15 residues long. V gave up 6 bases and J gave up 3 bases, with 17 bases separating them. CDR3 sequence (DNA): TGTGCCAGCAGCGGGGGAGGGGGGACATACTATGGCTACACCTTC. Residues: CASSGGGGTYYGYTF.

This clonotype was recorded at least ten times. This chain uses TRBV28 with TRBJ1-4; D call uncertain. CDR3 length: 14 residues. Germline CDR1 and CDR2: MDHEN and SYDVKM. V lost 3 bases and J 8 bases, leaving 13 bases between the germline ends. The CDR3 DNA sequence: TGTGCCAGCAGTTTTTTGCCTCTACCAGAAAAACTGTTTTTT. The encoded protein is CASSFLPLPEKLFF.

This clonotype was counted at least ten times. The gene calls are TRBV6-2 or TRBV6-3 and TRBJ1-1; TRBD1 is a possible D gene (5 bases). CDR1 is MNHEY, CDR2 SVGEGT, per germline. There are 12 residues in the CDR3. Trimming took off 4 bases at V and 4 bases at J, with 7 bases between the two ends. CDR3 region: CASSLGPTEAFF. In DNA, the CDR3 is TGTGCCAGCAGTTTGGGGCCCACTGAAGCTTTCTTT.

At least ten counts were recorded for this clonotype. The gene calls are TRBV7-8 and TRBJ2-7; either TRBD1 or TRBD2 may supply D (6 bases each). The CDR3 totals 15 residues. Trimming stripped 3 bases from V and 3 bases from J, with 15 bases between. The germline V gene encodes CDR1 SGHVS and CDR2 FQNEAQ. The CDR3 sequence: CASSFQGGQSYEQYF. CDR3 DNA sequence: TGTGCCAGCAGCTTCCAAGGGGGGCAGAGCTACGAGCAGTACTTC.

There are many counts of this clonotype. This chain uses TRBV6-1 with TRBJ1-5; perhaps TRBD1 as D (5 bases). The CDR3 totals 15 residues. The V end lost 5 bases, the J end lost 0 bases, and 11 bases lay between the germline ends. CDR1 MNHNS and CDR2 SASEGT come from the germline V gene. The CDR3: CASSRDWNSNQPQHF. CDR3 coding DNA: TGTGCCAGCAGTCGGGACTGGAATAGCAATCAGCCCCAGCATTTT.

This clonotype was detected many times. The CDR3 spells CASSSRQGAGTEAFF. In nucleotides, the CDR3 is TGTGCCAGCAGCTCCCGACAGGGGGCCGGCACTGAAGCTTTCTTT. V is TRBV7-9 and J is TRBJ1-1, with 10 bases identical to TRBD1. The J segment lost 4 bases and the V segment lost 4 bases, leaving 6 bases of the junction unmatched. The CDR3 totals 15 residues. Germline V gives CDR1 SEHNR, CDR2 FQNEAQ (reference sequence).

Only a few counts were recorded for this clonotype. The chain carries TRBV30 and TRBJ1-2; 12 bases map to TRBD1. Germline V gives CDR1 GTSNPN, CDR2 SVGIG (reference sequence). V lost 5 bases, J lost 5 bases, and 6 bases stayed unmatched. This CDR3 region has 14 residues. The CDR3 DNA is TGTGCCTGGCGCGGGACAGGGGGCATGTATGGCTACACCTTC. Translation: CAWRGTGGMYGYTF.

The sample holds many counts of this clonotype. CDR3 nucleotide sequence: TGTGCCAGCAGTCCCGGGGGGGCTCTCTACTATGGCTACACCTTC. Translation gives CASSPGGALYYGYTF. This rearrangement joins TRBV27 to TRBJ1-2; tentative D call: TRBD1 (6 bases). CDR1 is MNHEY and CDR2 is SMNVEV in the germline V gene (reference sequence). The V end lost 5 bases, the J end lost 3 bases, and 16 bases lay between the germline ends. The CDR3 is 15 amino acids.

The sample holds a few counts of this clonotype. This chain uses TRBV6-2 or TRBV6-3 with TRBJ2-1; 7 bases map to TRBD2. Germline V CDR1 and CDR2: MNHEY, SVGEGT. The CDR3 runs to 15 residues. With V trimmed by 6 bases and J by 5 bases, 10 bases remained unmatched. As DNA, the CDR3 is TGTGCCAGCAGACCCGGACTAGGAGAAGACAATGAGCAGTTCTTC. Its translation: CASRPGLGEDNEQFF.

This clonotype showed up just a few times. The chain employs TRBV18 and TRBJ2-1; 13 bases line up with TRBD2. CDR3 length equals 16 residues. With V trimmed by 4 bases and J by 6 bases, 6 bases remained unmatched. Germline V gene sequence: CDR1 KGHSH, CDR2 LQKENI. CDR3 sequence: CASSQGRLAGGNEQFF. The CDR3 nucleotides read TGTGCCAGCTCACAGGGCCGACTAGCGGGGGGCAATGAGCAGTTCTTC. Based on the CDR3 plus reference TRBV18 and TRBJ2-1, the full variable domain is NAGVMQNPRHLVRRRGQEARLRCSPMKGHSHVYWYRQLPEEGLKFMVYLQKENIIDESGMPKERFSAEFPKEGPSILRIQQVVRGDSAAYFCASSQGRLAGGNEQFFGPGTRLTVL.

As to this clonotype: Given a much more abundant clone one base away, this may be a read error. The CDR3 DNA reads as TGTGCCACCAGTGACCAGCAACGGACTAGCGGGAGGGGTATAAATGAGCACTTCTTC. It is translated as CATSDQQRTSGRGINEHFF. This chain joins TRBV24-1 and TRBJ2-1; 15 bases align to TRBD2. The CDR3 extends over 19 amino acids. Germline V lookup: CDR1 KGHDR, CDR2 SFDVKD.

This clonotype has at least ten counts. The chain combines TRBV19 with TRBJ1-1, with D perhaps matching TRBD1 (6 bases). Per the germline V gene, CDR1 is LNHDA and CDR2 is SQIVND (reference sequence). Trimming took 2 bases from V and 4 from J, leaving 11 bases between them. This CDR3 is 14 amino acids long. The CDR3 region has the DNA TGTGCCAGTAGTATAACAGGGACGGGCACTGAAGCTTTCTTT. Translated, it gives CASSITGTGTEAFF.

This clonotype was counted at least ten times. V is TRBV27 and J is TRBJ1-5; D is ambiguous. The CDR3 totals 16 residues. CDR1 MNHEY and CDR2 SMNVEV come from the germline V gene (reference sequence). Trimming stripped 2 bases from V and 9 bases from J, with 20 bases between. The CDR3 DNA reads TGTGCCAGCAGTTTAAATGACAATCCGACGGTATCGCCCCAGCATTTT. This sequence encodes CASSLNDNPTVSPQHF.

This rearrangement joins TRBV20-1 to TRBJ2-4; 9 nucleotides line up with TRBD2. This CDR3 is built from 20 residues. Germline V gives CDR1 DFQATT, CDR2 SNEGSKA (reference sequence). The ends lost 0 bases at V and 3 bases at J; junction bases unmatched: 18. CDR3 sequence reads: CSARDATSGLPGVVKNIQYF. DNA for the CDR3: TGCAGTGCTAGAGATGCGACTAGCGGCCTCCCGGGGGTTGTCAAAAACATTCAGTACTTC.

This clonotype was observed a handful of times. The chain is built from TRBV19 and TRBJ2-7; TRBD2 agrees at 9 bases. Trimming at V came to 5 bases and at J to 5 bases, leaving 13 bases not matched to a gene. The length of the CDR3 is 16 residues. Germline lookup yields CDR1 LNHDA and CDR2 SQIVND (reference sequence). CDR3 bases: TGTGCCAGTAGTCTCTCCGGGGCTAGCGGGAATGACGAGCAGTACTTC. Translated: CASSLSGASGNDEQYF.

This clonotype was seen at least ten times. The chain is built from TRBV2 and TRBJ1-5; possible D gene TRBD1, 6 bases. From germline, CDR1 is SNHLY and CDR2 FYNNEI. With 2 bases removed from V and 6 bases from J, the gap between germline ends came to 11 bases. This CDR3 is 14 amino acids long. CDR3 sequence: CASSEKGGPQPQHF. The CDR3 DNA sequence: TGTGCCAGCAGTGAAAAAGGGGGTCCTCAGCCCCAGCATTTT.

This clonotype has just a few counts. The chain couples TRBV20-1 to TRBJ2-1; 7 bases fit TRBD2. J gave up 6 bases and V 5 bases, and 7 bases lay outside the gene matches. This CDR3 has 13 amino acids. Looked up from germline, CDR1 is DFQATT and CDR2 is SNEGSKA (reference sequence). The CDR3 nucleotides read TGCAGTGCTGGGGCCGGGACTACCAATGAGCAGTTCTTC. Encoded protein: CSAGAGTTNEQFF.

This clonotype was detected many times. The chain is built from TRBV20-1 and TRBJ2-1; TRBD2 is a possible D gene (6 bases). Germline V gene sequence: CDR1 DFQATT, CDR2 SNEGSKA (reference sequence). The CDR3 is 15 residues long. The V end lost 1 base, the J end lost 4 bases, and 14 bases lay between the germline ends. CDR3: CSARGWAEGYNEQFF. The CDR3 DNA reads TGCAGTGCTAGAGGTTGGGCGGAGGGATACAATGAGCAGTTCTTC.

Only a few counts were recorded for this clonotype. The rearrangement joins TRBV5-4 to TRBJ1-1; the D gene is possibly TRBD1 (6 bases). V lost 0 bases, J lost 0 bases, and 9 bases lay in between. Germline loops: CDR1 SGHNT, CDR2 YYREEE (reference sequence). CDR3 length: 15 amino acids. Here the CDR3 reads CASSLGGQLNTEAFF. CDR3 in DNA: TGTGCCAGCAGCTTGGGTGGACAGTTGAACACTGAAGCTTTCTTT.

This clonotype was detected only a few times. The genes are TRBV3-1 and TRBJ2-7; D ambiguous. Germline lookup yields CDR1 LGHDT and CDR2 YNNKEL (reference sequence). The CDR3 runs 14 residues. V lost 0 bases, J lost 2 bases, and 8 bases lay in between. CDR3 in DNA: TGTGCCAGCAGCCAAGAAATCCAGGCCTACGAGCAGTACTTC. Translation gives CASSQEIQAYEQYF.

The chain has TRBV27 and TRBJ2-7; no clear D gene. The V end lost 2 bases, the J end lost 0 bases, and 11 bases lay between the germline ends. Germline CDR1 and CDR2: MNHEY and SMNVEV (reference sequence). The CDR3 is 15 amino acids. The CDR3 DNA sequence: TGTGCCAGCAGTTTAAGCCCCCAAACCTCCTACGAGCAGTACTTC. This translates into CASSLSPQTSYEQYF.